The 22 T cell receptor beta chains reported below all come from one sample, sequenced in a study of blood T cell repertoires in COVID-19. The protocol was immunoSEQ multiplex PCR, while the TCRdb copy is restricted to in-frame clones and leaves out a portion. The sample has approximately 670,000 clones; 85% to 90% are singletons. The sequenced material came from peripheral blood. Every receptor here comes from a woman aged 18-29 years with acute or convalescent COVID-19.

The V call is TRBV11-2, the J call TRBJ1-3; D remains ambiguous. The CDR3 runs 15 residues. Trimming shortened V by 3 bases and J by 0 bases, and 9 bases separated the two germline ends. Per germline, CDR1 SGHAT and CDR2 FQNNGV. The CDR3 region is CASSFGRLSGNTIYF. As DNA, the CDR3 is TGTGCCAGCAGCTTCGGCCGACTCTCTGGAAACACCATATATTTT.

This chain links TRBV3-1 (or the pseudogene TRBV3-2) with TRBJ2-1, with D perhaps TRBD2 (6 bases). The CDR3 spans 14 residues. The V gene lost 3 bases and the J gene lost 5 bases, with 11 bases spanning the gap. Germline loops: CDR1 LGHDT, CDR2 YNNKEL (reference sequence). The CDR3 DNA reads TGTGCCAGCAGCCATGGGACTTCCCACAATGAGCAGTTCTTC. Translated: CASSHGTSHNEQFF.

In regard to this clone: Additional DNA sequences in this sample encode the identical CDR3. The chain couples TRBV6-4 to TRBJ2-2; D is perhaps TRBD1 (6 bases). The germline gives CDR1 MRHNA, CDR2 SNTAGT. This CDR3 has 13 amino acids. V lost 3 bases and J 4 bases, leaving 6 bases between the germline ends. CDR3 in amino acids: CASSEGGTGELFF. The CDR3 DNA reads as TGTGCCAGCAGTGAAGGGGGCACCGGGGAGCTGTTTTTT.

The V gene is TRBV19, the J gene TRBJ1-3; D is ambiguous. There are 16 residues in the CDR3. Trimming shortened V by 5 bases and J by 0 bases, and 14 bases separated the two germline ends. Germline V lookup: CDR1 LNHDA, CDR2 SQIVND (reference sequence). CDR3 nucleotide sequence: TGTGCCAGTAGTGGGGAGAGGCGACCCTCTGGAAACACCATATATTTT. Protein sequence: CASSGERRPSGNTIYF. Filled out from reference TRBV19 and TRBJ1-3, the complete variable domain reads DGGITQSPKYLFRKEGQNVTLSCEQNLNHDAMYWYRQDPGQGLRLIYYSQIVNDFQKGDIAEGYSVSREKKESFPLTVTSAQKNPTAFYLCASSGERRPSGNTIYFGEGSWLTVV.

CDR3 nucleotides: TGTGCCAGCAGCTTAAAGTGGCAGGGGGCGCGGGAGCAGTACTTC. Amino acids: CASSLKWQGAREQYF. The chain joins TRBV7-2 to TRBJ2-7; 8 bases are a match to TRBD1. The germline V gene has CDR1 SGHTA and CDR2 FQGNSA. V dropped 2 bases and J dropped 7; count of bases not matched to a gene: 10. CDR3 length: 15 residues.

The chain carries TRBV5-8 and TRBJ1-2; 10 bases line up with TRBD1. Losses at the gene ends were 3 bases for V and 5 bases for J; bases not matched to a gene: 7. This CDR3 region has 15 residues. Germline V lookup: CDR1 SGHTS, CDR2 YDEGEE. The CDR3 spells CASSYAGTGVYGYTF. The CDR3 DNA follows: TGTGCCAGCAGCTACGCCGGGACAGGGGTGTATGGCTACACCTTC.

The chain recombines TRBV6-1 with TRBJ1-5; TRBD1 aligns across 7 bases. This CDR3 is 17 amino acids long. CDR1 is MNHNS and CDR2 is SASEGT in the germline V gene. Germline trimming cut 2 bases from V and 4 bases from J; bases unmatched to any gene: 11. CDR3 residues: CASSEFLGGLGNQPQHF. CDR3 bases: TGTGCCAGCAGTGAATTTCTAGGGGGCTTGGGTAATCAGCCCCAGCATTTT.

The chain links TRBV5-1 to TRBJ1-1; TRBD1 aligns across 7 bases. From germline, CDR1 is SGHRS and CDR2 YFSETQ. The junction had 8 bases not matched to a gene; V was cut back by 0 bases and J by 12 bases. The CDR3 runs to 13 residues. The CDR3 DNA reads TGCGCCAGCAGCTTGGAGGGGGCAGGGCCTCCTTTCTTT. Translation: CASSLEGAGPPFF. Full variable domain (rest looked up from reference TRBV5-1 and TRBJ1-1): KAGVTQTPRYLIKTRGQQVTLSCSPISGHRSVSWYQQTPGQGLQFLFEYFSETQRNKGNFPGRFSGRQFSNSRSEMNVSTLELGDSALYLCASSLEGAGPPFFGQGTRLTVV.

This chain connects TRBV6-4 to TRBJ1-2; 7 bases agree with TRBD1. Germline CDR1 reads MRHNA; CDR2 reads SNTAGT. The CDR3 length is 14 residues. V shed 3 bases, J shed 4 bases, and the junction held 5 bases outside the gene matches. The CDR3 coding sequence is TGTGCCAGCAGTGAATCCCAGGGGGGCTATGGCTACACCTTC. Encoded protein: CASSESQGGYGYTF.

The chain recombines TRBV19 with TRBJ1-5; 9 bases match TRBD1. CDR1 is LNHDA and CDR2 is SQIVND in the germline V gene (reference sequence). The CDR3 loop spans 15 amino acids. The V and J ends lost 1 base and 7 bases, in that order; junction bases with no gene match: 5. The CDR3 DNA follows: TGTGCCAGTAGTATAGTACAGGGGGCGAGGCAGCCCCAGCATTTT. It translates to CASSIVQGARQPQHF.

The V call is TRBV6-5, the J call TRBJ2-2, with 9 bases matching TRBD1. The CDR3 has 14 amino acids. J gave up 3 bases and V 6 bases, and 2 bases lay outside the gene matches. Looked up from germline, CDR1 is MNHEY and CDR2 is SVGAGI. In DNA, the CDR3 is TGTGCCAGCAGCCGGGACAGGGACACCGGGGAGCTGTTTTTT. Translation gives CASSRDRDTGELFF.

Only one count was recorded for this clone. The chain employs TRBV7-8 and TRBJ1-2; D gene uncertain. The CDR3 has 14 amino acids. From germline, CDR1 is SGHVS and CDR2 FQNEAQ. Trimming removed 1 base at V and 3 bases at J, with 9 bases between. The CDR3 coding sequence is TGTGCCAGCAGCTTAGACGGGGTGTACTATGGCTACACCTTC. As protein: CASSLDGVYYGYTF.

This chain joins TRBV19 and TRBJ2-3, with 10 bases fitting TRBD1. This CDR3 spans 14 amino acids. Germline V gene sequence: CDR1 LNHDA, CDR2 SQIVND (reference sequence). V trimming: 10 bases; J trimming: 6 bases; junction bases outside the gene matches: 10. CDR3 nucleotide sequence: TGTGCCACCAAGACAGGGGGCTACTTTGATACGCAGTATTTT. It codes for CATKTGGYFDTQYF. Looking up the rest from reference TRBV19 and TRBJ2-3 gives the full variable domain: DGGITQSPKYLFRKEGQNVTLSCEQNLNHDAMYWYRQDPGQGLRLIYYSQIVNDFQKGDIAEGYSVSREKKESFPLTVTSAQKNPTAFYLCATKTGGYFDTQYFGPGTRLTVL.

The chain has TRBV20-1 and TRBJ2-1, with D maybe TRBD1 (6 bases). CDR1 and CDR2 (germline): DFQATT, SNEGSKA (reference sequence). V lost 3 bases to trimming and J lost 5 bases, with 11 bases between them. CDR3 length equals 13 residues. CDR3 nucleotides: TGCAGTGCTAGTAGACAGGTGGACAATGAGCAGTTCTTC. It specifies CSASRQVDNEQFF.

This clone occurred a few times. The genes are TRBV6-1 and TRBJ2-7, with D perhaps matching TRBD2 (5 bases). With 2 bases removed from V and 0 bases from J, the gap between germline ends came to 14 bases. The germline V gene encodes CDR1 MNHNS and CDR2 SASEGT. The CDR3 runs 16 residues. The CDR3 nucleotides are TGTGCCAGCAGTGAAACTATCACGGGGAACTCCTACGAGCAGTACTTC. Residues: CASSETITGNSYEQYF.

V usage is TRBV4-2 and J usage is TRBJ1-2; perhaps TRBD1 as D (5 bases). CDR1 is LGHNA, CDR2 YNFKEQ, per germline. V was pared by 5 bases and J by 4 bases, with 14 bases between. The CDR3 is 14 amino acids. CDR3 sequence (DNA): TGTGCCAGCAGCGGGGGAGGGGATATCTATGGCTACACCTTC. It encodes CASSGGGDIYGYTF.

Remarks on this clone: Other nucleotide sequences in the sample specify the same CDR3. CDR3 coding DNA: TGTGCCAGCAGCGTAGTAGGGGGCGGCACTGAAGCTTTCTTT. Translated, it gives CASSVVGGGTEAFF. V and J are TRBV9 and TRBJ1-1; 7 bases align to TRBD1. V lost 0 bases to trimming and J lost 4 bases; unmatched junction nucleotides: 3. Germline V lookup: CDR1 SGDLS, CDR2 YYNGEE. There are 14 residues in the CDR3.

The chain carries TRBV6-6 and TRBJ1-2, with 10 bases fitting TRBD1. After removal of 9 bases from V and 9 bases from J, the junction contained 10 bases not matched to a gene. CDR3 length: 13 residues. The germline V gene has CDR1 MNHNY and CDR2 SVGAGI (reference sequence). The CDR3 coding sequence is TGTGCCAGTAGACCGGGACAGGGGAAGAGCTACACCTTC. Translation gives CASRPGQGKSYTF.

The rearrangement joins TRBV3-1 (or the pseudogene TRBV3-2) to TRBJ1-3, with a tentative D call TRBD1 (6 bases). The germline V and J ends were trimmed by 4 bases and 0 bases, with 22 bases remaining between them. Germline lookup yields CDR1 LGHDT and CDR2 YNNKEL (reference sequence). The CDR3 runs 19 residues. CDR3 loop: CASSRPATDRPHSGNTIYF. CDR3 coding DNA: TGTGCCAGCAGCCGTCCAGCGACTGACAGGCCTCACTCTGGAAACACCATATATTTT.

The chain carries TRBV6-4 and TRBJ1-6; D unresolved. The germline CDR1 and CDR2 sequences are MRHNA and SNTAGT. V gave up 4 bases and J gave up 7 bases, with 14 bases separating them. The CDR3 runs 15 residues. The CDR3 loop reads CASSVSDGLNSPLHF. CDR3 nucleotides: TGTGCCAGCAGTGTGTCAGACGGACTAAATTCACCCCTCCACTTT.

This clone has just a few counts. The chain recombines TRBV5-1 with TRBJ2-7; D unresolved. This CDR3 contains 12 residues. Trimming took off 5 bases at V and 3 bases at J, with 9 bases between the two ends. CDR1 is SGHRS, CDR2 YFSETQ, per germline. The CDR3 loop is CASSTDIYEQYF. The CDR3 DNA is TGCGCCAGCAGTACCGACATCTACGAGCAGTACTTC.

The chain employs TRBV15 and TRBJ2-1, with TRBD2 as a possible D gene (5 bases). The germline V and J ends were trimmed by 5 bases and 8 bases, with 19 bases remaining between them. The CDR3 consists of 15 residues. Germline assignment: CDR1 LNHNV and CDR2 YYDKDF (reference sequence). DNA for the CDR3: TGTGCCACCAGCCTACTAAAAGGGAGTGGGGATGAGCAGTTCTTC. Translation: CATSLLKGSGDEQFF.